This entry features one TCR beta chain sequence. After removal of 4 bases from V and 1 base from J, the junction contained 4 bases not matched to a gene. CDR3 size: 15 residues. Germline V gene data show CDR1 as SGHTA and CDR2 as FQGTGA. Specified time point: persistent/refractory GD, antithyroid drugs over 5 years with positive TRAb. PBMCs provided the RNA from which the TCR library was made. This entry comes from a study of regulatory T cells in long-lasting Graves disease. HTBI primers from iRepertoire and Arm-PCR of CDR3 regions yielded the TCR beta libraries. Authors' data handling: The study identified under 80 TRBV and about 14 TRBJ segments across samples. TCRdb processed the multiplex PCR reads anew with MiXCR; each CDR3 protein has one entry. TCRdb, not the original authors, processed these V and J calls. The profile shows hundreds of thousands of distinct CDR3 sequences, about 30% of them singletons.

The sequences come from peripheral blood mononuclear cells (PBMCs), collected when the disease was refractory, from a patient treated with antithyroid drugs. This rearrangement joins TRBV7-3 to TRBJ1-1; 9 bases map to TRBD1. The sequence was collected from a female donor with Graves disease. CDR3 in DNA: TGTGCCAGCAGCTCAAAGACAGGGGGGAACACTGAAGCTTTCTTT. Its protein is CASSSKTGGNTEAFF. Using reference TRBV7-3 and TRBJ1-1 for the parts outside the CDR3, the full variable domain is GAGVSQTPSNKVTEKGKYVELRCDPISGHTALYWYRQSLGQGPEFLIYFQGTGAADDSGLPNDRFFAVRPEGSVSTLKIQRTERGDSAVYLCASSSKTGGNTEAFFGQGTRLTVV.